This T cell receptor beta chain derives from a study of spatial heterogeneity in lung cancer. For the study at large: Among detected sequences, beta-chain ones consistently exceeded alpha-chain ones in number.

In its sample, this clonotype ranks as medium-sized (0.01 to 0.1%). Trimming took 4 bases from V and 1 from J; bases not matched to a gene: 2. The CDR3 runs to 13 residues. Germline assignment: CDR1 SQVTM and CDR2 ANQGSEA. Each TCR cDNA molecule carried a unique molecular identifier. A single record per CDR3 protein comes from TCRdb applying MiXCR to the 5' RACE reads. The profile shows under 30,000 distinct CDR3 sequences, 4% to 5% of them singletons. Time point here: sample taken at primary tumor resection. Sequencing covered unsorted whole RNA taken from tumor, nontumor lung or frozen PBMC. The origin of this receptor is a male donor with early-stage non-small cell lung cancer. V gene TRBV29-1 combines with J gene TRBJ1-1; TRBD1 matches 8 bases. Specimen: PBMCs, collected at surgery. The CDR3 protein is CSVVGQGNTEAFF. CDR3 coding DNA: TGCAGCGTTGTTGGACAGGGGAACACTGAAGCTTTCTTT.